This T cell receptor beta chain was captured in a study of blood T cell repertoires in COVID-19. For the study at large: Spain, Italy and the United States supplied samples that represented acute and convalescent COVID-19. Sample material is recorded as cDNA or gDNA derived from T cells, B-cell-depleted T cells, or PBMCs.

As processed by the authors: Quantification of nucleated cells was approximated via reference gene primer amplification. Produced via immunoSEQ multiplex PCR; TCRdb's table is partial and in-frame only. V and J calls and clone size are copied from that table; D and trimming were computed from the DNA. The table lists more than 250,000 clones, roughly 86% of them singletons. Germline values: CDR1 SGHRS, CDR2 YFSETQ. The ends lost 1 base at V and 1 base at J; junction bases unmatched: 10. The CDR3 contains 17 residues. This receptor was obtained from a man younger than 30 with active or convalescent COVID-19. Specimen: peripheral blood. The chain employs TRBV5-1 and TRBJ1-1; TRBD1 aligns across 7 bases. CDR3 sequence reads: CASSLRPRQGENTEAFF. The CDR3 nucleotides are TGCGCCAGCAGCTTGAGGCCTCGACAGGGCGAGAACACTGAAGCTTTCTTT.